This entry describes one T cell receptor beta chain. Germline lookup yields CDR1 SGHRS and CDR2 YFSETQ. There are 15 residues in the CDR3. V was pared by 1 base and J by 3 bases, with 3 bases of the junction left unmatched. As for treatment: some 20 received Ad26.COV2.S at low or high dose, single or two shots; 5 received placebo; per-sample allocation not given. Collection of samples fell on day 63 after the first vaccine or placebo injection. The sample comes from a study of Ad26.COV2.S vaccination and SARS-CoV-2 variants. Assay used: immunoSEQ multiplex PCR; TCRdb lists only in-frame clones, some missing. The sample consists of about 350,000 clones, about 86% of them appearing once.

This receptor was taken from a person aged 18 to 59 who received the Ad26.COV2.S COVID-19 vaccine or a placebo. The sample consisted of peripheral blood, taken in a trial of Ad26.COV2.S vaccine versus placebo. The V gene is TRBV5-1, the J gene TRBJ2-2; 7 bases match TRBD2. Written as DNA, the CDR3 is TGCGCCAGCAGCTTGTCTCGGGGGGACACCGGGGAGCTGTTTTTT. It codes for CASSLSRGDTGELFF.